A single sample gave rise to the 13 T cell receptor beta chains below, sequenced in a study of shared clonotypes between healthy human individuals. The method was immunoSEQ multiplex PCR; TCRdb's version includes in-frame clones alone and lacks a portion of them. The data show 2 million to 2.5 million clones, nearly 97% seen once. The sequencing input was naive CD4+ T cells sorted from blood. Subset: CD45RA+ positively selected. All receptors derive from a man aged 18 to 35 in good health.

The V call is TRBV28, the J call TRBJ2-7; the D gene is possibly TRBD1 (6 bases). V lost 7 bases and J 2 bases, leaving 18 bases between the germline ends. The CDR3 has 15 amino acids. Germline loops: CDR1 MDHEN, CDR2 SYDVKM. The chain's CDR3 is CASTPGQGITYEQYF. The CDR3 DNA follows: TGTGCCAGCACCCCAGGGCAGGGGATAACCTACGAGCAGTACTTC.

V gene TRBV5-5 combines with J gene TRBJ2-3; a weak D match, TRBD2 (5 bases). Germline-derived CDR1 and CDR2 are SGHKS and YYEKEE (reference sequence). The CDR3 is 14 amino acids. V was cut by 1 base and J by 8 bases, with 14 bases left in between. CDR3 sequence (DNA): TGTGCCAGCAGCTTGTTCGCTAGCTGGGCTACGCAGTATTTT. Translation gives CASSLFASWATQYF.

The chain uses TRBV7-2 and TRBJ2-1, with D uncertain. Trimming left V 3 bases short and J 9 bases short, with 9 bases between. The CDR3 sequence is 12 residues long. Germline CDR1 reads SGHTA; CDR2 reads FQGNSA. CDR3 bases: TGTGCCAGCAGCTTTCTAGTTTCTGAGCAGTTCTTC. Its protein is CASSFLVSEQFF. The entire variable domain, with the rest obtained from reference TRBV7-2 and TRBJ2-1, is as follows: GAGVSQSPSNKVTEKGKDVELRCDPISGHTALYWYRQSLGQGLEFLIYFQGNSAPDKSGLPSDRFSAERTGGSVSTLTIQRTQQEDSAVYLCASSFLVSEQFFGPGTRLTVL.

The chain combines TRBV5-1 with TRBJ1-1; possibly TRBD1 for D (5 bases). Trimming removed 4 bases at V and 7 bases at J, with 11 bases between. The length of the CDR3 is 12 residues. Germline V gene data show CDR1 as SGHRS and CDR2 as YFSETQ. The DNA for the CDR3 is TGCGCCAGCAGCCCCCCGACAGATGAAGCTTTCTTT. It is translated as CASSPPTDEAFF.

The chain is built from TRBV5-1 and TRBJ2-2, with D unclear. The germline V gene encodes CDR1 SGHRS and CDR2 YFSETQ. This CDR3 spans 14 amino acids. V was pared by 7 bases and J by 2 bases, with 12 bases between. DNA of the CDR3: TGCGCCAGCGTTCTCGCGGCTAACACCGGGGAGCTGTTTTTT. This gives the protein CASVLAANTGELFF.

The CDR3 sequence: CASSTAGTTNEKLFF. CDR3 DNA sequence: TGTGCCAGCAGCACGGCAGGGACAACTAATGAAAAACTGTTTTTT. V usage is TRBV11-2 and J usage is TRBJ1-4, with D perhaps TRBD1 (5 bases). The germline V and J ends were trimmed by 5 bases and 0 bases, with 10 bases remaining between them. The CDR3 is 15 residues long. Looked up from germline, CDR1 is SGHAT and CDR2 is FQNNGV.

CDR3 in amino acids: CASRPGRDNAYEQYF. The CDR3, as DNA: TGTGCCAGCAGACCCGGACGGGACAACGCGTACGAGCAGTACTTC. The chain links TRBV6-5 to TRBJ2-7; D is possibly TRBD1 (6 bases). Germline V gene lookup returns CDR1 MNHEY and CDR2 SVGAGI. This CDR3 has 15 amino acids. Trimming shortened V by 6 bases and J by 4 bases, and 19 bases separated the two germline ends.

The chain uses TRBV18 and TRBJ2-1; perhaps TRBD2 as D (5 bases). The CDR3 sequence is 15 residues long. Germline assignment: CDR1 KGHSH and CDR2 LQKENI. With 3 bases removed from V and 5 bases from J, the gap between germline ends came to 14 bases. The CDR3, as DNA: TGTGCCAGCTCACCGGGCACTAGATGGCACAATGAGCAGTTCTTC. It codes for CASSPGTRWHNEQFF.

The chain recombines TRBV19 with TRBJ1-4; TRBD1 might be the D (5 bases). V lost 4 bases and J 0 bases, leaving 9 bases between the germline ends. The CDR3 is made up of 15 amino acids. Germline assignment: CDR1 LNHDA and CDR2 SQIVND (reference sequence). The CDR3 reads CASSRQPATNEKLFF. Written as DNA, the CDR3 is TGTGCCAGTAGTAGACAGCCAGCAACTAATGAAAAACTGTTTTTT.

J is TRBJ2-2 and V is TRBV6-5; D may match TRBD1 or TRBD2 (5 bases each). The CDR3 totals 15 residues. Trimming took 1 base from V and 3 from J, leaving 9 bases between them. In germline, CDR1 is MNHEY, CDR2 SVGAGI. The CDR3, as DNA: TGTGCCAGCAGTTACTTTGGGGGAGACACCGGGGAGCTGTTTTTT. Translated: CASSYFGGDTGELFF.

The chain's CDR3 is CAISDALSGTF. As DNA, the CDR3 is TGTGCCATCAGTGACGCCCTTTCTGGCACCTTC. This chain links TRBV10-3 with TRBJ1-2; D ambiguous. Germline V gives CDR1 ENHRY, CDR2 SYGVKD. There are 11 residues in the CDR3. With 3 bases removed from V and 13 bases from J, the gap between germline ends came to 12 bases.

The chain is built from TRBV6-1 and TRBJ1-1; D uncertain. V was shortened by 3 bases and J by 3 bases, with 14 bases between the two germline ends. CDR3 length equals 15 residues. The germline V gene has CDR1 MNHNS and CDR2 SASEGT. The CDR3 region has the DNA TGTGCCAGCAGTGATCCGGCCCGGAGAGACACTGAAGCTTTCTTT. This sequence encodes CASSDPARRDTEAFF.

The chain links TRBV10-1 to TRBJ1-3; 7 bases align to TRBD1. Trimming took 6 bases from V and 0 from J; bases not matched to a gene: 5. The CDR3 is made up of 15 amino acids. Per germline, CDR1 WNHNN and CDR2 SYGVQD (reference sequence). In DNA, the CDR3 is TGCGCCAGCAGCGTCGGGACAGCCTCTGGAAACACCATATATTTT. This sequence encodes CASSVGTASGNTIYF.